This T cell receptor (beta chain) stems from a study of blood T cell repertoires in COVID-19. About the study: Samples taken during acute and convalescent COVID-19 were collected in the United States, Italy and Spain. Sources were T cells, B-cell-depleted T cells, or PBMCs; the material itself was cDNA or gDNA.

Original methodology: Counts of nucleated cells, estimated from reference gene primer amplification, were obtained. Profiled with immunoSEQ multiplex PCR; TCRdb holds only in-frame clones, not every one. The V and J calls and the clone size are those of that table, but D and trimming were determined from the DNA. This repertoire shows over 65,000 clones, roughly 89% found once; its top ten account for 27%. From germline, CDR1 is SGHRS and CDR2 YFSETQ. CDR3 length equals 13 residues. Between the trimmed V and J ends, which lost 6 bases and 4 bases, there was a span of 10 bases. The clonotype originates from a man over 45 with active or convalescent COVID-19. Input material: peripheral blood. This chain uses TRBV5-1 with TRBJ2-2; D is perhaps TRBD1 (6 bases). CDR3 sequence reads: CASKQGSTGELFF. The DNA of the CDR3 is TGCGCCAGCAAACAGGGATCCACCGGGGAGCTGTTTTTT.